Each of the 20 T cell receptor beta chains below was sequenced from the same sample in a study of T cells after yellow fever vaccination. Each CDR3 protein gets one entry after TCRdb re-called the 5' RACE reads with MiXCR. Among under 250,000 distinct CDR3 sequences listed, roughly 3.3% were seen once. This sample comprised CD4+ T cells sorted from PBMCs, obtained 10 days after the yellow fever booster vaccination. The receptors shown here come from a man between 18 and 29 years old who received the YFV17D yellow fever vaccine.

The chain links TRBV3-1 to TRBJ2-2; 9 bases agree with TRBD1. This CDR3 region has 17 residues. The V gene end was trimmed by 0 bases and the J gene end by 5 bases; junction bases not matched to a gene: 7. From germline, CDR1 is LGHDT and CDR2 YNNKEL (reference sequence). The CDR3 DNA follows: TGTGCCAGCAGCCAAGACCGACGACAGGGGGGAACCGGGGAGCTGTTTTTT. Translation gives CASSQDRRQGGTGELFF. The entire variable domain, with the rest obtained from reference TRBV3-1 and TRBJ2-2, is as follows: DTAVSQTPKYLVTQMGNDKSIKCEQNLGHDTMYWYKQDSKKFLKIMFSYNNKELIINETVPNRFSPKSPDKAHLNLHINSLELGDSAVYFCASSQDRRQGGTGELFFGEGSRLTVL.

This clonotype was seen more than once but under ten times. The V call is TRBV29-1, the J call TRBJ2-5; D gene unclear. Germline assignment: CDR1 SQVTM and CDR2 ANQGSEA. CDR3 length: 13 residues. V lost 2 bases and J 5 bases, leaving 12 bases between the germline ends. CDR3: CSVEYWNEETQYF. The CDR3 DNA reads TGCAGCGTTGAATATTGGAATGAGGAGACCCAGTACTTC.

This clonotype was seen ten or more times. The chain is built from TRBV7-9 and TRBJ1-1, with no clear D. Trimming took 6 bases from V and 5 from J, leaving 19 bases between them. This CDR3 is built from 15 residues. CDR1 SEHNR and CDR2 FQNEAQ come from the germline V gene (reference sequence). The CDR3 sequence: CASSSAADGRTEAFF. In DNA, the CDR3 is TGTGCCAGCAGTTCAGCGGCGGATGGTAGAACTGAAGCTTTCTTT.

Ten or more counts support this clonotype. The chain is built from TRBV18 and TRBJ2-1; TRBD2 aligns across 7 bases. Germline V gene lookup returns CDR1 KGHSH and CDR2 LQKENI. The CDR3 contains 13 residues. The ends lost 6 bases at V and 8 bases at J; junction bases unmatched: 7. The DNA for the CDR3 is TGTGCCAGCTCGCTTGGACTAGACGATGAGCAGTTCTTC. It encodes CASSLGLDDEQFF.

This clonotype was recorded at least ten times. CDR3 DNA sequence: TGTGCCAGCAGTTTTATGGGGGGCAATGAGCAGTTCTTC. Amino acid sequence: CASSFMGGNEQFF. This sequence joins TRBV27 and TRBJ2-1; TRBD2 is a possible D gene (6 bases). CDR1 is MNHEY, CDR2 SMNVEV, per germline (reference sequence). Trimming shortened V by 3 bases and J by 6 bases, and 9 bases separated the two germline ends. This CDR3 spans 13 amino acids.

The chain couples TRBV6-5 to TRBJ1-1, with 8 bases that match TRBD1. The V gene's germline CDR1 is MNHEY and CDR2 SVGAGI. After removal of 2 bases from V and 4 bases from J, the junction contained 12 bases not matched to a gene. The CDR3 is made up of 17 amino acids. The CDR3 nucleotides are TGTGCCAGCAGTTACACGTCAGGGGGCGTAGTGGGCACTGAAGCTTTCTTT. This gives the protein CASSYTSGGVVGTEAFF.

As DNA, the CDR3 is TGTGCCAGCAGCTCGGCGATTAGCTCCTACAATGAGCAGTTCTTC. Protein product: CASSSAISSYNEQFF. J is TRBJ2-1 and V is TRBV7-6; D remains unclear. This CDR3 has 15 residues. Germline V gives CDR1 SGHVS, CDR2 FNYEAQ. Trimming left V 4 bases short and J 0 bases short, with 10 bases between.

This clonotype was counted a few times. This chain connects TRBV7-2 to TRBJ1-6, with 8 bases lining up with TRBD1. V was clipped by 5 bases and J by 10 bases; unmatched bases: 7. Germline lookup yields CDR1 SGHTA and CDR2 FQGNSA. The CDR3 covers 14 residues. Here the CDR3 DNA reads TGTGCCAGCAGCCGACAGGGGAGAGACTCACCCCTCCACTTT. Translating gives CASSRQGRDSPLHF.

This clonotype was seen ten or more times. This chain joins TRBV7-2 and TRBJ2-3, with TRBD2 matching over 9 bases. Germline V gene lookup returns CDR1 SGHTA and CDR2 FQGNSA. The V gene end was trimmed by 2 bases and the J gene end by 6 bases; junction bases not matched to a gene: 9. This CDR3 comprises 16 residues. In DNA, the CDR3 is TGTGCCAGCAGCTTACGGCCAGCGGGGGGCCTGGATACGCAGTATTTT. Translating gives CASSLRPAGGLDTQYF.

This clonotype was seen at least ten times. The rearrangement uses TRBV20-1 and TRBJ2-3, with 10 positions matching TRBD2. Germline V CDR1 and CDR2: DFQATT, SNEGSKA (reference sequence). With 5 bases clipped from V and 3 bases from J, the junction kept 2 bases outside the gene matches. CDR3 length: 13 residues. The CDR3 protein is CSAASGGTDTQYF. The CDR3 nucleotides are TGCAGTGCTGCTAGCGGGGGTACAGATACGCAGTATTTT.

V gene TRBV12-3 or TRBV12-4 combines with J gene TRBJ1-2; 8 bases match TRBD1. The CDR3 is 14 residues long. Trimming cost V 6 bases and J 0 bases; bases outside gene matches: 3. CDR3 loop: CASRGGQANYGYTF. DNA of the CDR3: TGTGCCAGCAGGGGGGGACAGGCTAACTATGGCTACACCTTC.

This chain joins TRBV7-7 and TRBJ2-7; possible D gene TRBD1, 6 bases. The V end was cut by 1 base, the J end by 3 bases, with 10 bases between. Germline V gene data show CDR1 as SSHAT and CDR2 as FNYEAQ (reference sequence). This CDR3 has 14 residues. CDR3 sequence reads: CASSLGGHCYEQYF. The DNA for the CDR3 is TGTGCCAGCAGCTTAGGGGGACATTGCTACGAGCAGTACTTC. Variable domain in full (rest from reference TRBV7-7 and TRBJ2-7): GAGVSQSPRYKVTKRGQDVTLRCDPISSHATLYWYQQALGQGPEFLTYFNYEAQPDKSGLPSDRFSAERPEGSISTLTIQRTEQRDSAMYRCASSLGGHCYEQYFGPGTRLTVT.

A few counts support this clonotype. The chain combines TRBV27 with TRBJ2-7; D ambiguous. Germline V gene sequence: CDR1 MNHEY, CDR2 SMNVEV (reference sequence). The CDR3 extends over 12 amino acids. V lost 3 bases to trimming and J lost 7 bases, with 10 bases between them. Here the CDR3 reads CASSFIGGEQYV. The CDR3 coding sequence is TGTGCCAGCAGTTTTATTGGTGGGGAGCAGTACGTC.

This clonotype was observed a handful of times. This CDR3 is CSARDPTGNTEAFF. CDR3 sequence (DNA): TGCAGTGCTAGAGACCCGACGGGGAACACTGAAGCTTTCTTT. This chain joins TRBV20-1 and TRBJ1-1, with D hard to call. From germline, CDR1 is DFQATT and CDR2 SNEGSKA (reference sequence). Trimming took off 0 bases at V and 1 base at J, with 9 bases between the two ends. The CDR3 spans 14 residues.

This clonotype was seen repeatedly, ten times or more. This sequence joins TRBV27 and TRBJ1-5; a possible D gene is TRBD1 (5 bases). Trimming pared 4 bases from V and 2 bases from J, leaving 9 bases between. The V gene's germline CDR1 is MNHEY and CDR2 SMNVEV (reference sequence). The CDR3 loop spans 14 amino acids. In nucleotides, the CDR3 is TGTGCCAGCAGTTACAGGATCGGCAATCAGCCCCAGCATTTT. Translation gives CASSYRIGNQPQHF.

The chain carries TRBV3-1 and TRBJ2-7, with no clear D. This CDR3 spans 13 amino acids. From germline, CDR1 is LGHDT and CDR2 YNNKEL (reference sequence). V was cut by 2 bases and J by 8 bases, with 13 bases left in between. The CDR3 sequence: CASSQSPFGKQYF. Here the CDR3 DNA reads TGTGCCAGCAGCCAATCCCCGTTTGGGAAGCAGTACTTC.

This clonotype was detected ten times or more. This rearrangement joins TRBV3-1 to TRBJ2-7, with D possibly being TRBD1 (7 bases). The germline gives CDR1 LGHDT, CDR2 YNNKEL (reference sequence). This CDR3 region has 17 residues. Deletions cut 4 bases from V and 2 bases from J, with 21 bases between. The CDR3 DNA reads TGTGCCAGCAGCCGAAGCCTGCGCGGGACAGTCCCCTACGAGCAGTACTTC. It encodes CASSRSLRGTVPYEQYF.

This clonotype occurred a few times. The chain employs TRBV7-2 and TRBJ1-5; TRBD1 agrees at 11 bases. The CDR3 covers 15 residues. Germline assignment: CDR1 SGHTA and CDR2 FQGNSA. V trimming: 5 bases; J trimming: 7 bases; junction bases outside the gene matches: 7. The CDR3 sequence is CASSPDRGLGQPQHF. CDR3 bases: TGTGCCAGCAGCCCGGACAGGGGGCTAGGACAGCCCCAGCATTTT.

This clonotype has ten or more counts. The rearrangement links TRBV4-2 to TRBJ1-5; TRBD1 matches 8 bases. Germline V lookup: CDR1 LGHNA, CDR2 YNFKEQ. The CDR3 length is 16 residues. J gave up 6 bases and V 1 base, and 8 bases lay outside the gene matches. The CDR3 protein is CASSQADRAQGQPQHF. Here the CDR3 DNA reads TGTGCCAGCAGCCAAGCGGACAGGGCGCAGGGTCAGCCCCAGCATTTT.

This clonotype was detected many times. J is TRBJ2-5 and V is TRBV10-2; weak D call: TRBD2 (6 bases). Germline V gene lookup returns CDR1 WSHSY and CDR2 SAAADI. The CDR3 sequence is 14 residues long. The V end lost 3 bases, the J end lost 4 bases, and 12 bases lay between the germline ends. The CDR3 DNA is TGCGCCAGCAGTGAAGGAGGGAGAGGAGAGACCCAGTACTTC. Translating gives CASSEGGRGETQYF.